Reported below is one TCR beta chain. No antigen is known for it. This sample is part of a study of cytomegalovirus exposure and HLA in healthy donors. Study overall: Later analysis reported that the roughly 120 validation repertoires shared the platform of the approximately 620 first-cohort repertoires. Notes on the study in general: High specificity and sensitivity for cytomegalovirus status were reported for the classifier. Rare TCR sequences dominated, though some public TCRs recurred in many donors. There were a few CMV-associated chains whose specificity for CMV antigens was confirmed in vitro.

TCRdb keeps only in-frame clones here, not all; method: immunoSEQ multiplex PCR. Here the sample spans 120,000 to 150,000 clones, about 91% being singletons. CDR1 and CDR2 (germline): LNHDA, SQIVND (reference sequence). This CDR3 comprises 17 residues. The V segment lost 8 bases and the J segment 9 bases; nucleotides outside the gene matches: 25. Sequences were obtained from PBMCs. This receptor was obtained from a man younger than 35 in good health and CMV-seropositive. This chain links TRBV19 with TRBJ2-7, with 7 bases matching TRBD2. The CDR3: CASSRGERRQSESRQYF. CDR3 in DNA: TGTGCCAGTTCTCGGGGGGAGAGGAGACAGAGCGAATCGCGGCAGTACTTC.